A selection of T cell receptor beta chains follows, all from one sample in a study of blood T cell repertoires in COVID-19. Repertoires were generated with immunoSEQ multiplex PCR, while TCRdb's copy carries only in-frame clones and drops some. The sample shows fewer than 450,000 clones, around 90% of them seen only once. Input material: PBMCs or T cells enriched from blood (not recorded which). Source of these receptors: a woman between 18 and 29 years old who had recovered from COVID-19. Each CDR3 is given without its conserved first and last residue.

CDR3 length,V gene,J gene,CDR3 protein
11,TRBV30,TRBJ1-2,AWSPDSYYGYT
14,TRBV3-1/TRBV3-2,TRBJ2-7,ASSLERGGVPYEQY
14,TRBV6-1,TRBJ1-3,ASSEWGQGSGNTIY
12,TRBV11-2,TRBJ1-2,ASSPTGGGYGYT
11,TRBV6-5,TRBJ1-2,ASSPPRAYGYT
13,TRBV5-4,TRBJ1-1,ASSFVQGQNTEAF
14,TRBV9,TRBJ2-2,ASSVLGQGTTGELF
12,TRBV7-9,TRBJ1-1,ASSLGQASNEAF
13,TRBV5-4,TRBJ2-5,ASSLVAGGQETQY
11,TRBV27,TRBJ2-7,ASSPTRGYEQY
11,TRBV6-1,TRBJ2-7,ASSPNRGYEQY
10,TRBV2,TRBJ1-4,ASRAEAEKLF
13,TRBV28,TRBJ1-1,ASSLGPEGRTEAF
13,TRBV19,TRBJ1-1,ASRTGSRLNTEAF
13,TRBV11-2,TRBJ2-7,ASSLRDRGFYEQY
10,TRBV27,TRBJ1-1,ASSGRGSEAF
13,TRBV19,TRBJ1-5,ASSIGRGLGQPQH
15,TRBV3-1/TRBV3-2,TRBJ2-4,ASSQDWAGKAKNIQY
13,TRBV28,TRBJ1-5,ASSLGPLGNQPQH
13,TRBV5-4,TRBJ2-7,ASSLDQGRSYEQY
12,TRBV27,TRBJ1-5,ASSRTALNQPQH
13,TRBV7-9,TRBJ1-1,ASSRQGGMNTEAF
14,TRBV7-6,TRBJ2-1,ASSPLGGASYNEQF
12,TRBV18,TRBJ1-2,ASSPGQGGYGYT
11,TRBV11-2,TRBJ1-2,ASSREEGLGYT
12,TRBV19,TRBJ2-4,ASSISGNGNIQY
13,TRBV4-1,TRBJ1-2,ASSLTGEGSYGYT
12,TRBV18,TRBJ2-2,ASSPGGASGELF
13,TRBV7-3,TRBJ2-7,ASSLNGGSSYEQY
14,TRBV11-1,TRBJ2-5,ASSFTGGQITETQY
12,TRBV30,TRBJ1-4,AWRSGGAGEKLF
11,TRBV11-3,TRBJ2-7,ASSLDSGYEQY
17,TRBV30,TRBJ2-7,AWSVRPYDRGHSSYEQY
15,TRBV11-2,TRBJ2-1,ASSRGNGLAENNEQF
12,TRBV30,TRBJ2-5,AWTVRGLEETQY
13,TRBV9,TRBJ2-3,ASSVEGVSTDTQY
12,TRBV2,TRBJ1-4,ASRLDSYNEKLF
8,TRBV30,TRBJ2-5,AWSGRTQY
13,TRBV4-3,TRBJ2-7,ASSQRGGGYYEQY
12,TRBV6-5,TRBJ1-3,ASGLTGTGNTIY
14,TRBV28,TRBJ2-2,ASRLNRGRHTGELF
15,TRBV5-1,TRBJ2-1,ASSKGLARGRYNEQF
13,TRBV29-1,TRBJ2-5,SAFSGTDHQETQY
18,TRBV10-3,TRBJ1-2,AISGTGLLDRPSHLYGYT
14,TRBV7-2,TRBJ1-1,ASSLFGQGLGTEAF
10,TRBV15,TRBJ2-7,ATSMDSYEQY
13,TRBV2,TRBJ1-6,ASSDRRSYNSPLH
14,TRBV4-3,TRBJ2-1,ASSQDRGYPYNEQF